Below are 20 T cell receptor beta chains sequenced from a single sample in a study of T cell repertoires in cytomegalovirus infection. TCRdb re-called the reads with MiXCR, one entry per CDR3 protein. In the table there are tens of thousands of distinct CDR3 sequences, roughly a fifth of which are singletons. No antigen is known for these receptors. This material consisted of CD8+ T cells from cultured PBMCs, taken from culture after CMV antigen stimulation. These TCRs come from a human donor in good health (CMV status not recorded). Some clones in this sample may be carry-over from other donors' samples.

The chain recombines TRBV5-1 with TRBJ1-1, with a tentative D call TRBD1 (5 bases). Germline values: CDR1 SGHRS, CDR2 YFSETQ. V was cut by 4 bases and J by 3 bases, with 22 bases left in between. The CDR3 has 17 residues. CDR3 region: CASSEVGTKSFDTEAFF. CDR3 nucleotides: TGCGCCAGCAGCGAAGTCGGGACGAAGTCTTTCGACACTGAAGCTTTCTTT.

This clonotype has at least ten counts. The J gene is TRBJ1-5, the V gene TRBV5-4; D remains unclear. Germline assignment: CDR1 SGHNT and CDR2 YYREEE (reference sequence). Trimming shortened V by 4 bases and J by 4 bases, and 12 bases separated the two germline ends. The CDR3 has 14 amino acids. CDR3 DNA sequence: TGTGCCAGCAGCCCCGGGCCCAGTAATCAGCCCCAGCATTTT. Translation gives CASSPGPSNQPQHF.

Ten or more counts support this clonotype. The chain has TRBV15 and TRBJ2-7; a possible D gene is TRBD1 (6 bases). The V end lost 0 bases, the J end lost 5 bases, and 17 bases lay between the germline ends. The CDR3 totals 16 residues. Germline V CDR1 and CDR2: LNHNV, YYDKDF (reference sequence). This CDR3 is CATSRDFGRGWDEQYF. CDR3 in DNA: TGTGCCACCAGCAGAGATTTCGGCAGGGGTTGGGACGAGCAGTACTTC.

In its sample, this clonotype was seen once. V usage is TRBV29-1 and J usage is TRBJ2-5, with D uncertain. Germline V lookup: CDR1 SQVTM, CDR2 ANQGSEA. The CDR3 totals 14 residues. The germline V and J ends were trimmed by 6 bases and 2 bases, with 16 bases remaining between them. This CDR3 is CSVFSGASQETQYF. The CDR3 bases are TGCAGCGTCTTTTCTGGTGCCTCGCAAGAGACCCAGTACTTC.

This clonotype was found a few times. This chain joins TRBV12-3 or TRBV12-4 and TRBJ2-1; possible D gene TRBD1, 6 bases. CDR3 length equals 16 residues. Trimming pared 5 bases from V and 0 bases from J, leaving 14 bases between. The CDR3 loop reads CASSPPGTLSYNEQFF. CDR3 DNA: TGTGCCAGCAGTCCGCCCGGGACACTCTCCTACAATGAGCAGTTCTTC.

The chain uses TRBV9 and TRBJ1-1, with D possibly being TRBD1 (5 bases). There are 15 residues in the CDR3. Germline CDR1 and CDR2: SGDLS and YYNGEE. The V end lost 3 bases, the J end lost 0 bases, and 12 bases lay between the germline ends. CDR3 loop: CASSGPGTMNTEAFF. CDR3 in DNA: TGTGCCAGCAGCGGACCCGGGACCATGAACACTGAAGCTTTCTTT.

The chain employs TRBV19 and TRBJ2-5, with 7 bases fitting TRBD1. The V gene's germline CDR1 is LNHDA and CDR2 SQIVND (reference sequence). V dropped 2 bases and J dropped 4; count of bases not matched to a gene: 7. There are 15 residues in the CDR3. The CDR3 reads CASSISGDSRETQYF. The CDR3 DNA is TGTGCCAGTAGTATATCAGGGGACAGCCGAGAGACCCAGTACTTC. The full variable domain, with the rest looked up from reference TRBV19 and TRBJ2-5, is DGGITQSPKYLFRKEGQNVTLSCEQNLNHDAMYWYRQDPGQGLRLIYYSQIVNDFQKGDIAEGYSVSREKKESFPLTVTSAQKNPTAFYLCASSISGDSRETQYFGPGTRLLVL.

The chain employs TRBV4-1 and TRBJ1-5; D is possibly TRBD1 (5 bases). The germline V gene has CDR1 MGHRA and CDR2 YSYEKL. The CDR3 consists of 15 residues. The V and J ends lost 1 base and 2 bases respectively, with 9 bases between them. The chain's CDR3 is CASSQGDGGNQPQHF. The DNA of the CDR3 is TGCGCCAGCAGCCAAGGGGACGGTGGCAATCAGCCCCAGCATTTT.

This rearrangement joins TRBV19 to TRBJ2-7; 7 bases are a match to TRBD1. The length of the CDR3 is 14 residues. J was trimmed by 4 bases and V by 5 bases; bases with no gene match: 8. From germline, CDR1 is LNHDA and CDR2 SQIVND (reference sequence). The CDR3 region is CASSFRDSTYEQYF. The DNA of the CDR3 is TGTGCCAGTAGTTTCCGGGACAGCACATACGAGCAGTACTTC.

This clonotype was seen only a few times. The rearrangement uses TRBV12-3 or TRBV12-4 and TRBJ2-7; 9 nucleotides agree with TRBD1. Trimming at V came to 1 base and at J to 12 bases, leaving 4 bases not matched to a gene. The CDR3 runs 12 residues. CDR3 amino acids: CASSLGRDRAYF. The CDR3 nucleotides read TGTGCCAGCAGTTTAGGTCGGGACAGGGCGTACTTC.

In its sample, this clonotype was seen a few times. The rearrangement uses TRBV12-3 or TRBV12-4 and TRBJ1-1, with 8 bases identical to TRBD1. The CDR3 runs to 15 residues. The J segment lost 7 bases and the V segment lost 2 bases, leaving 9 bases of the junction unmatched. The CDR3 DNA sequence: TGTGCCAGCAGTTTACACGGGACAGGCTCTAATGAAGCTTTCTTT. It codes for CASSLHGTGSNEAFF.

CDR3 in DNA: TGTGCCAGCAGCGTAGTAAGCACAGATACGCAGTATTTT. Translated: CASSVVSTDTQYF. V usage is TRBV9 and J usage is TRBJ2-3; D call uncertain. Germline CDR1 reads SGDLS; CDR2 reads YYNGEE. V gave up 0 bases and J gave up 0 bases, with 2 bases separating them. There are 13 residues in the CDR3.

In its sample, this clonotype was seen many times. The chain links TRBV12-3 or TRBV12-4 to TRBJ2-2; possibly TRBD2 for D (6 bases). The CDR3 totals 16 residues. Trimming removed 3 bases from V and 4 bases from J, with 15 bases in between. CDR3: CASSFWAGSATGELFF. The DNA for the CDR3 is TGTGCCAGCAGTTTTTGGGCGGGGTCGGCCACCGGGGAGCTGTTTTTT.

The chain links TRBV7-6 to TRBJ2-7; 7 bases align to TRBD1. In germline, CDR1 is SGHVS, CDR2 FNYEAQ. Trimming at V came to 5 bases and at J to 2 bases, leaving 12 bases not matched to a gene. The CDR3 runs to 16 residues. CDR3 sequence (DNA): TGTGCCAGCAGCCTTTCGACAGGGCGGAATACCTACGAGCAGTACTTC. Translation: CASSLSTGRNTYEQYF.

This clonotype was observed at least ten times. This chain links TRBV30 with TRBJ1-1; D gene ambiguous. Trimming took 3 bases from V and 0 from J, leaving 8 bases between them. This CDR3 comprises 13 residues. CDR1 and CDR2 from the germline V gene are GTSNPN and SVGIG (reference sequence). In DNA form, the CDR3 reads TGTGCCTGGAGCCGGACCATGAACACTGAAGCTTTCTTT. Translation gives CAWSRTMNTEAFF.

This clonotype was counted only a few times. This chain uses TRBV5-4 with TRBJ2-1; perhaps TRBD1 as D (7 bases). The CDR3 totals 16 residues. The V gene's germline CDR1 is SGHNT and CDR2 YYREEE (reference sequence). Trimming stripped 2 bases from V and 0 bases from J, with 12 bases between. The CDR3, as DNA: TGTGCCAGCAGCTTTCGACAGGGAGGCTCCTACAATGAGCAGTTCTTC. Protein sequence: CASSFRQGGSYNEQFF.

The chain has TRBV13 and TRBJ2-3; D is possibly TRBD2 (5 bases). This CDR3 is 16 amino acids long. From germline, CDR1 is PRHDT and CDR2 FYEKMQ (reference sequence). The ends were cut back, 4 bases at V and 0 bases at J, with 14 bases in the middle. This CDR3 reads CASSSRADTSTDTQYF. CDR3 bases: TGTGCCAGCAGCTCGAGAGCGGATACTAGCACAGATACGCAGTATTTT.

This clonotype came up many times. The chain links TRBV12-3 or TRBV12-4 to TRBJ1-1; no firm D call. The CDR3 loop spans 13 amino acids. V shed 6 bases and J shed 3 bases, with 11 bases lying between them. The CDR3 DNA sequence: TGTGCCAGCAGCCCCGGGGTGTACACTGAAGCTTTCTTT. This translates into CASSPGVYTEAFF.

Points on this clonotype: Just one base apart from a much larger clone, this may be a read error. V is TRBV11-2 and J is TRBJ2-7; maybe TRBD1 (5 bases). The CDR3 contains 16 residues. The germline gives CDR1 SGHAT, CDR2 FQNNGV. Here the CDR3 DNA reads TGTGCCAGCAGCTTAGATGGCAGGGAACCCTCCCACGAGCAGTACTTC. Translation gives CASSLDGREPSHEQYF.

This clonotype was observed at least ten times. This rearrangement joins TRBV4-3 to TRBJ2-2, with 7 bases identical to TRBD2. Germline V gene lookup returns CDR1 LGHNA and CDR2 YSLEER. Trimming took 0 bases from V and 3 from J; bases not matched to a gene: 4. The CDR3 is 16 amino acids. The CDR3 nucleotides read TGCGCCAGCAGCCAAGATCAAGCGGGGTACACCGGGGAGCTGTTTTTT. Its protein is CASSQDQAGYTGELFF.